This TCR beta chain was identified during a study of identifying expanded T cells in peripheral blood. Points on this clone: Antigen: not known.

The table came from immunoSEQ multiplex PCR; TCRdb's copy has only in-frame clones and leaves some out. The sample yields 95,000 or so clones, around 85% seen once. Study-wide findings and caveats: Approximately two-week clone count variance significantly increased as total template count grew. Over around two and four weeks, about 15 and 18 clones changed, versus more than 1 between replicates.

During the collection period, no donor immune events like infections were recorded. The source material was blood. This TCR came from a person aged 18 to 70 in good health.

This CDR3 reads CASSLADGRGRDYGYTF. CDR3 DNA sequence: TGTGCCAGCAGCTTGGCTGATGGTAGAGGTAGGGACTATGGCTACACCTTC. The gene calls are TRBV5-5 and TRBJ1-2; no reliable D call. Trimming took off 0 bases at V and 3 bases at J, with 18 bases between the two ends. There are 17 residues in the CDR3. The germline V gene encodes CDR1 SGHKS and CDR2 YYEKEE (reference sequence).